These T cell receptor beta chains were read from a single sample in a study of metastatic and nonmetastatic thyroid tumors. TCRdb re-clonotyped the PCR reads via MiXCR. The sample carries about 14,000 clones, roughly 29% recorded once. Input material: tumor tissue. Receptor source: a female donor with papillary thyroid cancer or a benign thyroid nodule (not recorded which). Some clones in this sample may be carry-over from other donors' samples. The CDR3 runs from the conserved cysteine through the conserved F or W.

V gene	J gene	CDR3 protein
TRBV12-3/TRBV12-4	TRBJ1-1	CASKLSGNTEAFF
TRBV11-1	TRBJ1-6	CASSLNQGRGYSPLHF
TRBV5-1	TRBJ1-4	CASSLGGGEEKLFF
TRBV30	TRBJ2-2	CAWSVRRTDTGELFF
TRBV27	TRBJ1-2	CASSLSSQGAYYGYTF
TRBV7-9	TRBJ1-1	CASSSAPGYTEAFF
TRBV7-6	TRBJ2-7	CASSPGGGSYEQYF
TRBV29-1	TRBJ1-1	CSVGGTGGVLAFF
TRBV28	TRBJ1-1	CASSPQGALTEAFF
TRBV11-1	TRBJ2-5	CASSVDTYQETQYF
TRBV28	TRBJ2-7	CASSALIGPYEQYF
TRBV12-5	TRBJ1-1	CASGLGQGFKNTEAFF
TRBV20-1	TRBJ1-5	CSARTNSINQPQHF
TRBV4-2	TRBJ1-4	CASSQGQGGHEKLFF
TRBV6-1	TRBJ2-7	CASLGGDEQYF
TRBV20-1	TRBJ2-1	CSVLAGTREYNEQFF
TRBV2	TRBJ2-3	CASSLIPDTQYF
TRBV7-2	TRBJ2-7	CASSFTGAGPYEQYF
TRBV28	TRBJ2-2	CASRPWGSTGELFF
TRBV4-1	TRBJ2-1	CASSRVPSSNEQFF
TRBV19	TRBJ1-4	CASSTRTPGGSSEKLFF
TRBV6-1	TRBJ2-3	CASSEAKGSSTDTQYF
TRBV15	TRBJ2-5	CATSRVWEETQYF
TRBV20-1	TRBJ2-7	CSASTGALGYEQYF
TRBV28	TRBJ2-3	CASKVGTGGYNTQYF
TRBV20-1	TRBJ2-7	CSALNRGPYEQYF
TRBV6-1	TRBJ2-1	CASSQITGAPYNEQFF
TRBV30	TRBJ2-1	CAWAGTTNEQFF
TRBV11-3	TRBJ2-7	CASSPRDRDYEQYF
TRBV12-3/TRBV12-4	TRBJ1-1	CASSGQGLTEAFF
TRBV9	TRBJ1-2	CAATRDTALHGYTF
TRBV20-1	TRBJ2-7	CSAARQPISYEQYF
TRBV7-2	TRBJ2-5	CASSLVGGGTQYF